This T cell receptor (beta chain) was found in a study of OX40 agonist ivuxolimab in advanced cancers. Study in general: An agonistic human IgG2 monoclonal antibody against OX40 (CD134) was given. Patients received intravenous ivuxolimab every 2 weeks at 0.01 to 10 mg/kg. The study enrolled dose-escalation patients with hepatocellular carcinoma, melanoma, renal cell or head and neck cancer.

The protocol was immunoSEQ multiplex PCR, while the TCRdb copy is restricted to in-frame clones and leaves out a portion. Of around 80,000 clones in the sample, around 86% are singletons; the top ten hold nearly 0.55%. A note on this clone: Its antigen remains unidentified.

Study conclusions and caveats: At 0.1 to 3.0 mg/kg and by week 6, CD4+ and CD8+ T cells in the blood had expanded clonally.

The CDR3 runs 13 residues. The source was CD4+ or CD8+ T cells sorted from blood, collected in a trial of the OX40 agonist ivuxolimab. The TCR was taken from an adult with an advanced solid tumor such as melanoma, head and neck, liver or kidney cancer. The chain carries TRBV21-1 and TRBJ2-5; TRBD1, the table's D call, was not compared with the DNA. TRBV21-1 is reported as a pseudogene. CDR3 region: CASKEGVKETQYF. DNA for the CDR3: TGTGCCAGCAAGGAAGGGGTTAAAGAGACCCAGTACTTC.